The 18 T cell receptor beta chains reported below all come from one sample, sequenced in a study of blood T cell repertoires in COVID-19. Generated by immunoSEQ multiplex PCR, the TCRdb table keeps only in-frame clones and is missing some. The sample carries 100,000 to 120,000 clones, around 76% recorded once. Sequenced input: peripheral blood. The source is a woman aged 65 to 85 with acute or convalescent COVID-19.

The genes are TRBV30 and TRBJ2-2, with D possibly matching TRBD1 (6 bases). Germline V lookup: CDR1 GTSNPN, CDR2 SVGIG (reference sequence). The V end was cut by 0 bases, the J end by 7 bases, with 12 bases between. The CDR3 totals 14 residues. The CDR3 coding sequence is TGTGCCTGGAGTGTAACAGGGATAAGCGGGGAGCTGTTTTTT. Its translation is CAWSVTGISGELFF.

In DNA form, the CDR3 reads TGTGCCAGTAAACCGGGACAGGCTTCCTACGAGCAGTACTTC. Its translation is CASKPGQASYEQYF. The rearrangement uses TRBV11-1 and TRBJ2-7; 8 bases agree with TRBD1. Germline V gene sequence: CDR1 SGHAT, CDR2 FQDESV (reference sequence). V lost 9 bases and J lost 1; bases outside the gene matches: 8. The CDR3 length is 14 residues.

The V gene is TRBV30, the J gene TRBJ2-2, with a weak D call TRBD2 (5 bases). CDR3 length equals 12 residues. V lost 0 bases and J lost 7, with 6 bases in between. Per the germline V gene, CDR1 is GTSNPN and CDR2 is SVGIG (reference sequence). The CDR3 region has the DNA TGTGCCTGGAGTGTAGGAGGCGGGGAGCTGTTTTTT. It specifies CAWSVGGGELFF.

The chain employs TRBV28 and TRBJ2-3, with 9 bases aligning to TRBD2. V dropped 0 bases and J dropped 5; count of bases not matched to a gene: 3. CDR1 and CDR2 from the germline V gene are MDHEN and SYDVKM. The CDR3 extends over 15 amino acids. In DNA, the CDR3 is TGTGCCAGCAGTTTATGGGGTAGCGGGAGAGATACGCAGTATTTT. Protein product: CASSLWGSGRDTQYF.

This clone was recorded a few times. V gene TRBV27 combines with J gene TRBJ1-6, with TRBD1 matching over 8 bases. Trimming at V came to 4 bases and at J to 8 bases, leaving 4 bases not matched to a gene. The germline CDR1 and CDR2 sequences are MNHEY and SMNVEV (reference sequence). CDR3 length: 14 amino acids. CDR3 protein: CASSSPGGYSPLHF. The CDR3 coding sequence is TGTGCCAGCAGTTCCCCAGGGGGCTATTCACCCCTCCACTTT.

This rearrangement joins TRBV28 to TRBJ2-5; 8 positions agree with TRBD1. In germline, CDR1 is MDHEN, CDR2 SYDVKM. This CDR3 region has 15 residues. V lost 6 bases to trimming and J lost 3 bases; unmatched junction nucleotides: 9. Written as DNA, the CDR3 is TGTGCCAGCAGGAGACCGGGACAGGCCGAAGAGACCCAGTACTTC. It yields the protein CASRRPGQAEETQYF.

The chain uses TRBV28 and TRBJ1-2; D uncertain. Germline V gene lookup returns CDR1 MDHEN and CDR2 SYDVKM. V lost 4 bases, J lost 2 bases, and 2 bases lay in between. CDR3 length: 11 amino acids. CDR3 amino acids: CASSSNYGYTF. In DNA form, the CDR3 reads TGTGCCAGCAGTTCGAACTATGGCTACACCTTC.

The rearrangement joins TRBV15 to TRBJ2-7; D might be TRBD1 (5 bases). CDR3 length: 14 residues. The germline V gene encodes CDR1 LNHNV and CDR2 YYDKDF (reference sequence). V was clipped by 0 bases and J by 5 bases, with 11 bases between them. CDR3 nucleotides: TGTGCCACCAGCAGAGACAGGGTGGGCGACGAGCAGTACTTC. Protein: CATSRDRVGDEQYF.

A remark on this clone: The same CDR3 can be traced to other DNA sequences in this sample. CDR3 in amino acids: CSAQYQETQYF. In nucleotides, the CDR3 is TGCAGTGCTCAGTACCAAGAGACCCAGTACTTC. The rearrangement joins TRBV20-1 to TRBJ2-5; D unresolved. The germline gives CDR1 DFQATT, CDR2 SNEGSKA (reference sequence). The CDR3 runs to 11 residues. V was cut by 5 bases and J by 0 bases, with 4 bases left in between.

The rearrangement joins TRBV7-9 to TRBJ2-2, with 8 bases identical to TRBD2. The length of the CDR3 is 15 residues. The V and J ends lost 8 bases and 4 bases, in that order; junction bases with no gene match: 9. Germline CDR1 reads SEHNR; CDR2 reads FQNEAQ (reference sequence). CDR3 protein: CASFGRDVPTGELFF. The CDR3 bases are TGTGCCAGCTTCGGGAGGGACGTACCCACCGGGGAGCTGTTTTTT.

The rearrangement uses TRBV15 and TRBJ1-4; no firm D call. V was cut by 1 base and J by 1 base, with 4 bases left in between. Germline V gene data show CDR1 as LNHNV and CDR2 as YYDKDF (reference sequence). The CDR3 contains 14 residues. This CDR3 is CATSRVGTNEKLFF. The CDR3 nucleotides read TGTGCCACCAGCAGAGTCGGAACTAATGAAAAACTGTTTTTT.

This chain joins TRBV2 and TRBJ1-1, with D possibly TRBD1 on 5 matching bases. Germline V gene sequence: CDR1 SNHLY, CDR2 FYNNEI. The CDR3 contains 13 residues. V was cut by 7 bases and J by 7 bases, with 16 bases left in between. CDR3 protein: CASTAPLGGEAFF. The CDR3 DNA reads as TGTGCCAGCACTGCACCTCTGGGGGGTGAAGCTTTCTTT. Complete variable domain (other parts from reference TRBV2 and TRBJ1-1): EPEVTQTPSHQVTQMGQEVILRCVPISNHLYFYWYRQILGQKVEFLVSFYNNEISEKSEIFDDQFSVERPDGSNFTLKIRSTKLEDSAMYFCASTAPLGGEAFFGQGTRLTVV.

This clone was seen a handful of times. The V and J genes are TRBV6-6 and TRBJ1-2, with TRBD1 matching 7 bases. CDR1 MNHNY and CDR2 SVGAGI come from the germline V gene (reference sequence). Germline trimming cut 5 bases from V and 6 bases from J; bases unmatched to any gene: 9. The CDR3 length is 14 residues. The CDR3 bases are TGTGCCAGCAGTCTCCGACAGGGAGGCGATGGCTACACCTTC. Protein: CASSLRQGGDGYTF.

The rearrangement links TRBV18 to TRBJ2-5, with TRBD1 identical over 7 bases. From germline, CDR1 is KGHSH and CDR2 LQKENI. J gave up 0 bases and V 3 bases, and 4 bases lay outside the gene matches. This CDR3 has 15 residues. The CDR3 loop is CASSPQTGYQETQYF. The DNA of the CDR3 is TGTGCCAGCTCACCCCAGACAGGGTACCAAGAGACCCAGTACTTC.

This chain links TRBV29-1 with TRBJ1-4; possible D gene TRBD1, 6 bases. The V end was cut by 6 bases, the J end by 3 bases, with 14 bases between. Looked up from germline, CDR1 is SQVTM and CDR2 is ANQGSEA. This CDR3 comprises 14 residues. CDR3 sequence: CSVFTGSANEKLFF. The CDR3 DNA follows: TGCAGCGTGTTCACAGGGTCCGCTAATGAAAAACTGTTTTTT.

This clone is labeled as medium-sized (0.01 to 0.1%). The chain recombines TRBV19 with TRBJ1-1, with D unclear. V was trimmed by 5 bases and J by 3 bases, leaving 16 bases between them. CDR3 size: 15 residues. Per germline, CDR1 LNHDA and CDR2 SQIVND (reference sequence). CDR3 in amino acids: CASSGVDSGYTEAFF. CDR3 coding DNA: TGTGCCAGTAGTGGGGTCGATTCGGGGTACACTGAAGCTTTCTTT. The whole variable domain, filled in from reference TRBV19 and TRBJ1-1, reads DGGITQSPKYLFRKEGQNVTLSCEQNLNHDAMYWYRQDPGQGLRLIYYSQIVNDFQKGDIAEGYSVSREKKESFPLTVTSAQKNPTAFYLCASSGVDSGYTEAFFGQGTRLTVV.

The CDR3 loop is CASSPGRGAADTQYF. In DNA form, the CDR3 reads TGTGCCAGCAGTCCCGGGAGGGGGGCCGCAGATACGCAGTATTTT. The rearrangement links TRBV6-2 or TRBV6-3 to TRBJ2-3; TRBD2 matches at 8 bases. This CDR3 comprises 15 residues. Germline assignment: CDR1 MNHEY and CDR2 SVGEGT. The J segment lost 4 bases and the V segment lost 5 bases, leaving 8 bases of the junction unmatched.

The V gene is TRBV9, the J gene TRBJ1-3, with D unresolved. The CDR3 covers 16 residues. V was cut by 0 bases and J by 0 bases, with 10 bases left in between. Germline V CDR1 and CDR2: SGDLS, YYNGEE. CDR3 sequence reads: CASSVGGSPSGNTIYF. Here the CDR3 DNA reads TGTGCCAGCAGCGTAGGAGGTTCACCCTCTGGAAACACCATATATTTT.